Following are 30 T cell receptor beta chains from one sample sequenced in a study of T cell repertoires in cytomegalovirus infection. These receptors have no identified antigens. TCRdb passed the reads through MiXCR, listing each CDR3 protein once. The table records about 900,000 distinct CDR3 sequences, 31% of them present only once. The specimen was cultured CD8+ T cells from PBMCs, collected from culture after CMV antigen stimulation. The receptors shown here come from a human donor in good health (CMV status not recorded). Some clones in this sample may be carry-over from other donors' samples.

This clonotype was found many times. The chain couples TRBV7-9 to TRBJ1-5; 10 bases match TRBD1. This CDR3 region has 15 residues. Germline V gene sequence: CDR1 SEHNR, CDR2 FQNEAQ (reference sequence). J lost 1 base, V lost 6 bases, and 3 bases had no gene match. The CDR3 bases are TGTGCCAGCAGTTCGGGACAGGGGAGCAATCAGCCCCAGCATTTT. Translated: CASSSGQGSNQPQHF.

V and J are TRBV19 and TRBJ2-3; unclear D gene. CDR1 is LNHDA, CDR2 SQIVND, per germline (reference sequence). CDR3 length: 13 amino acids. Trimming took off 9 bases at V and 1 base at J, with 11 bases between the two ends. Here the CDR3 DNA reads TGTGCCAGGATAGACTCCGGCACAGATACGCAGTATTTT. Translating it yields CARIDSGTDTQYF.

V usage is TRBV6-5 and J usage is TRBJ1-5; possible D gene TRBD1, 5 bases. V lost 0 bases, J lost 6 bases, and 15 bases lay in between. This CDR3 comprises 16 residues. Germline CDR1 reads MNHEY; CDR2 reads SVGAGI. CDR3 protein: CASSYSVGAGTQPQHF. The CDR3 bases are TGTGCCAGCAGTTACTCTGTCGGGGCAGGAACTCAGCCCCAGCATTTT.

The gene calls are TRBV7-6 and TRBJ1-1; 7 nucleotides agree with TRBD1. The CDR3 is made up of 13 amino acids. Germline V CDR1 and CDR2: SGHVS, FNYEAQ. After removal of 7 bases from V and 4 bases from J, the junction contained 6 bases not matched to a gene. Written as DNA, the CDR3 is TGTGCCAGCAACTGGGCAGGGGGCACTGAAGCTTTCTTT. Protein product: CASNWAGGTEAFF.

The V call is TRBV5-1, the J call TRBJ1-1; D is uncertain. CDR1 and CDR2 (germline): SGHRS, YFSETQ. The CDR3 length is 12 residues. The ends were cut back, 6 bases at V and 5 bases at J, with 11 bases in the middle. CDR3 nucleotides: TGCGCCAGCAATGCAATGGGGACTGAAGCTTTCTTT. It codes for CASNAMGTEAFF.

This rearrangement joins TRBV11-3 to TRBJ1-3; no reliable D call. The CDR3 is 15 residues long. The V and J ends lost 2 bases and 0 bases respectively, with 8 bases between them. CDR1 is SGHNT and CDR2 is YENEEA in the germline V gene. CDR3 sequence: CASSLNRDSGNTIYF. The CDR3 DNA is TGTGCCAGCAGCTTAAATCGGGACTCTGGAAACACCATATATTTT.

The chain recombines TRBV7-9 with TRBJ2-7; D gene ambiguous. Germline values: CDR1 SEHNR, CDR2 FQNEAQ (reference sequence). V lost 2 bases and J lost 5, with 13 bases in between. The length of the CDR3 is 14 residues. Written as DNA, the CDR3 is TGTGCCAGCAGCTTACCCTCGGGTGGGAACGAGCAGTACTTC. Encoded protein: CASSLPSGGNEQYF.

CDR3 amino acids: CASSQGSLSGTYNEQFF. The CDR3 coding sequence is TGCGCCAGCAGCCAAGGCTCGTTATCTGGCACCTACAATGAGCAGTTCTTC. The V gene is TRBV4-1, the J gene TRBJ2-1, with D hard to call. The germline gives CDR1 MGHRA, CDR2 YSYEKL. Deletions cut 1 base from V and 2 bases from J, with 15 bases between. This CDR3 is 17 amino acids long.

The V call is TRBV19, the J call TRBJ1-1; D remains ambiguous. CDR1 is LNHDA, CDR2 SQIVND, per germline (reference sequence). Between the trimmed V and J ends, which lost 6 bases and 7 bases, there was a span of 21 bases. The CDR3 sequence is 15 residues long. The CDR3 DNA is TGTGCCAGTAGACTCGCCATCGGATCCTACGGTGAAGCTTTCTTT. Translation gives CASRLAIGSYGEAFF.

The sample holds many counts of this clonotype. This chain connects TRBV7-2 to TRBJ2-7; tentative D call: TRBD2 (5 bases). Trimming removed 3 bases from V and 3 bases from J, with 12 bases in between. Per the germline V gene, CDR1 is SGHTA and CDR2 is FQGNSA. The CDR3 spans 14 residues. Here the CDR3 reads CASSLADGGYEQYF. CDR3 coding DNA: TGTGCCAGCAGCTTGGCAGACGGAGGCTACGAGCAGTACTTC. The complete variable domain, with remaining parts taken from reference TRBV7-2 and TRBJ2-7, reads GAGVSQSPSNKVTEKGKDVELRCDPISGHTALYWYRQSLGQGLEFLIYFQGNSAPDKSGLPSDRFSAERTGGSVSTLTIQRTQQEDSAVYLCASSLADGGYEQYFGPGTRLTVT.

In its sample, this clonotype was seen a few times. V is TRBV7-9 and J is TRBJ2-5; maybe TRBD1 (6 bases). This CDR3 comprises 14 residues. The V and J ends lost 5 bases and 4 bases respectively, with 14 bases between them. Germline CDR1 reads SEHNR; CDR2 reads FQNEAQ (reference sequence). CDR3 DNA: TGTGCCAGCAGCCGAACAGGGCTCCCAGAGACCCAGTACTTC. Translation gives CASSRTGLPETQYF.

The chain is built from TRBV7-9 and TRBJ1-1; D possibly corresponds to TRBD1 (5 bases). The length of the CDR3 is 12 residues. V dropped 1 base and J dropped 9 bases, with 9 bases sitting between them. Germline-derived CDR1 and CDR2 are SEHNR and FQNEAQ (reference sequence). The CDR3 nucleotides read TGTGCCAGCAGCTTAGGCGGGACTCAAGCTTTCTTT. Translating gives CASSLGGTQAFF. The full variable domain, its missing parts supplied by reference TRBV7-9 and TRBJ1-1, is DTGVSQNPRHKITKRGQNVTFRCDPISEHNRLYWYRQTLGQGPEFLTYFQNEAQLEKSRLLSDRFSAERPKGSFSTLEIQRTEQGDSAMYLCASSLGGTQAFFGQGTRLTVV.

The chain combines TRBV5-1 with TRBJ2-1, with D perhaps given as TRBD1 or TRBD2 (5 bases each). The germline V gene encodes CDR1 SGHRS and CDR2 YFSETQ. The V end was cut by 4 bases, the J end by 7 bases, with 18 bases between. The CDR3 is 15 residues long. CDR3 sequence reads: CASSPSGTPWNEQFF. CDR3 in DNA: TGCGCCAGCAGCCCCTCTGGGACGCCCTGGAATGAGCAGTTCTTC.

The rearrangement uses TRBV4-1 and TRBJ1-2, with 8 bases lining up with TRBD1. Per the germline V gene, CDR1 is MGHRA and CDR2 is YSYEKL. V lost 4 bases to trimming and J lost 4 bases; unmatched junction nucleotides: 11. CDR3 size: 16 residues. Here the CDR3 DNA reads TGCGCCAGCAGCCCTGATCAGGGGGCAAGGAGCTATGGCTACACCTTC. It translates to CASSPDQGARSYGYTF.

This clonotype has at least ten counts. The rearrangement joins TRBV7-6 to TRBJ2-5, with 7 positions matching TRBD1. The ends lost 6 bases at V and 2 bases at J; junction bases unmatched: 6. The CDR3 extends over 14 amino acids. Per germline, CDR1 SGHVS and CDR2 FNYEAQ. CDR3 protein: CASRKDRAQETQYF. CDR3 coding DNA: TGTGCCAGCAGGAAAGACAGGGCACAAGAGACCCAGTACTTC.

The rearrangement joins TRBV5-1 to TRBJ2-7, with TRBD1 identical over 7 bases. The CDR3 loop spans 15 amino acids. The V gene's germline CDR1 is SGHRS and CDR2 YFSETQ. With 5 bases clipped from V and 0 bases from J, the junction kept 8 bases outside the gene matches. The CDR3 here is CASSPTGVGSYEQYF. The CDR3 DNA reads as TGCGCCAGCAGTCCTACAGGGGTGGGCTCCTACGAGCAGTACTTC.

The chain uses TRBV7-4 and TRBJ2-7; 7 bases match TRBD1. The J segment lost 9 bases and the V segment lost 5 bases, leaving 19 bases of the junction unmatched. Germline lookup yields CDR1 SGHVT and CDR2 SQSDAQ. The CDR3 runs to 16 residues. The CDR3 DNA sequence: TGTGCCAGCAGCCCCCGGGACAGCGCATTGGGTGACGGGCAGTACTTC. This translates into CASSPRDSALGDGQYF.

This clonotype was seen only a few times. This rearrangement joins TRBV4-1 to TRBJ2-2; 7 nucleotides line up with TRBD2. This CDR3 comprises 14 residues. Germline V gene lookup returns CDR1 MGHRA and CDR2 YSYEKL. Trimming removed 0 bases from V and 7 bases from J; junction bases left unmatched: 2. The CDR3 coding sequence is TGCGCCAGCAGCCAAGATACGGGAGGCGGGGAGCTGTTTTTT. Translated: CASSQDTGGGELFF.

CDR3 sequence (DNA): TGTGCCAGCAGCCACCGGGACAGGGGACCCACAGATACGCAGTATTTT. Translated, it gives CASSHRDRGPTDTQYF. This chain links TRBV7-9 with TRBJ2-3, with 10 bases that match TRBD1. CDR3 size: 16 residues. Germline CDR1 is SEHNR and CDR2 is FQNEAQ (reference sequence). Trimming took 5 bases from V and 2 from J; bases not matched to a gene: 7.

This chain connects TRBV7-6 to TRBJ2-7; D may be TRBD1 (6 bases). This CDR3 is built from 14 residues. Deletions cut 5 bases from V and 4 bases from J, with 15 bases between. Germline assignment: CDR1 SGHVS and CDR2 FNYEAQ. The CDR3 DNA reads TGTGCCAGCAGCATACGACAGGAGAAGTACGAGCAGTACTTC. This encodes CASSIRQEKYEQYF.

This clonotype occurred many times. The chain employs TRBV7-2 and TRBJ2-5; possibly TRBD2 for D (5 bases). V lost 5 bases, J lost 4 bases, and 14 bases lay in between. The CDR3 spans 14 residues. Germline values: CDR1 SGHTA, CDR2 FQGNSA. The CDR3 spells CASSPVERAETQYF. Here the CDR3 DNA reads TGTGCCAGCAGCCCGGTGGAGAGGGCAGAGACCCAGTACTTC.

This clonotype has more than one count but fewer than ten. The CDR3 nucleotides are TGTGCCCGAGGGGGGCCATTCAATGAGCAGTTCTTC. Encoded protein: CARGGPFNEQFF. The chain couples TRBV6-1 to TRBJ2-1; D assignment may be TRBD1 or TRBD2 (6 bases each). V lost 11 bases to trimming and J lost 6 bases, with 14 bases between them. Germline lookup yields CDR1 MNHNS and CDR2 SASEGT. The CDR3 length is 12 residues.

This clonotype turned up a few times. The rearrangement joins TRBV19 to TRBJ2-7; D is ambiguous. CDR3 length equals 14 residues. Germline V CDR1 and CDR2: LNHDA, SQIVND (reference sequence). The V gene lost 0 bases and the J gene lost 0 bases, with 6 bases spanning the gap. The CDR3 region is CASSIDLDSYEQYF. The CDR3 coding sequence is TGTGCCAGTAGTATAGATCTCGACTCCTACGAGCAGTACTTC.

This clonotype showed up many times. The CDR3 region has the DNA TGTGCCAGCAGCTCCCCCGGGGGCCGCACAGATACGCAGTATTTT. Translation: CASSSPGGRTDTQYF. V is TRBV7-8 and J is TRBJ2-3; D is tentatively TRBD1 or TRBD2 (6 bases each). Trimming stripped 4 bases from V and 1 base from J, with 12 bases between. This CDR3 spans 15 amino acids. The V gene's germline CDR1 is SGHVS and CDR2 FQNEAQ.

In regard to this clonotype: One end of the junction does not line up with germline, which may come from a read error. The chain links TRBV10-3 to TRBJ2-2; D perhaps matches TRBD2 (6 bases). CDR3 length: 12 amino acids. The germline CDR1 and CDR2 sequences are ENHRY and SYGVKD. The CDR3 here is CAIQAGGGELFF. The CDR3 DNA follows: TGTGCCATACAGGCCGGAGGCGGGGAGTTGTTTTTT.

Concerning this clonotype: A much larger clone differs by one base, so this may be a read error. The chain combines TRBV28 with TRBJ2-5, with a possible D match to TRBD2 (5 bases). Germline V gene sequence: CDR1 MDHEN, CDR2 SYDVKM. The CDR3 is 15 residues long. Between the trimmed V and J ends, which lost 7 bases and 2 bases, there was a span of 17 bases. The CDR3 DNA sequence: TGTGCCAGCAATCCCACGGGAACCTATCAAGAGACCCAGTACTTC. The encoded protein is CASNPTGTYQETQYF.

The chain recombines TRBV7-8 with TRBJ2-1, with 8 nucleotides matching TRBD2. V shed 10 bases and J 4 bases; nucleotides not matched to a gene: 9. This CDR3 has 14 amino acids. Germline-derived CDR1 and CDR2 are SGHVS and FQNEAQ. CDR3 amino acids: CATSGGPSYNEQFF. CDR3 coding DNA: TGTGCCACCTCGGGGGGGCCTTCGTACAATGAGCAGTTCTTC. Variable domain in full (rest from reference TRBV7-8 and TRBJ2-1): GAGVSQSPRYKVAKRGQDVALRCDPISGHVSLFWYQQALGQGPEFLTYFQNEAQLDKSGLPSDRFFAERPEGSVSTLKIQRTQQEDSAVYLCATSGGPSYNEQFFGPGTRLTVL.

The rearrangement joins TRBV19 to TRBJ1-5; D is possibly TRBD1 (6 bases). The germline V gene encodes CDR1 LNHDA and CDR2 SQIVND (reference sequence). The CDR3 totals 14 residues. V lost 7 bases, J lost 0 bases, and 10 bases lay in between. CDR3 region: CASIGQFSNQPQHF. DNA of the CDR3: TGTGCCAGTATCGGACAGTTTAGCAATCAGCCCCAGCATTTT.

The chain's CDR3 is CATSDFGRGETQYF. The CDR3 DNA reads as TGTGCCACCAGTGATTTTGGCAGGGGGGAGACCCAGTACTTC. This rearrangement joins TRBV24-1 to TRBJ2-5, with TRBD1 identical over 7 bases. The CDR3 extends over 14 amino acids. Germline V lookup: CDR1 KGHDR, CDR2 SFDVKD. Trimming removed 1 base from V and 5 bases from J; junction bases left unmatched: 3.

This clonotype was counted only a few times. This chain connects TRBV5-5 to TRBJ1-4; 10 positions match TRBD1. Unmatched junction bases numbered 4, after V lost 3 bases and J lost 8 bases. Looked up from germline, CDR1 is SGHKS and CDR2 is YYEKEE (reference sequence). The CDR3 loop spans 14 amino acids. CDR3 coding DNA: TGTGCCAGCAGCTGGGACAGGGGCGGAGAAAAACTGTTTTTT. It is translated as CASSWDRGGEKLFF.